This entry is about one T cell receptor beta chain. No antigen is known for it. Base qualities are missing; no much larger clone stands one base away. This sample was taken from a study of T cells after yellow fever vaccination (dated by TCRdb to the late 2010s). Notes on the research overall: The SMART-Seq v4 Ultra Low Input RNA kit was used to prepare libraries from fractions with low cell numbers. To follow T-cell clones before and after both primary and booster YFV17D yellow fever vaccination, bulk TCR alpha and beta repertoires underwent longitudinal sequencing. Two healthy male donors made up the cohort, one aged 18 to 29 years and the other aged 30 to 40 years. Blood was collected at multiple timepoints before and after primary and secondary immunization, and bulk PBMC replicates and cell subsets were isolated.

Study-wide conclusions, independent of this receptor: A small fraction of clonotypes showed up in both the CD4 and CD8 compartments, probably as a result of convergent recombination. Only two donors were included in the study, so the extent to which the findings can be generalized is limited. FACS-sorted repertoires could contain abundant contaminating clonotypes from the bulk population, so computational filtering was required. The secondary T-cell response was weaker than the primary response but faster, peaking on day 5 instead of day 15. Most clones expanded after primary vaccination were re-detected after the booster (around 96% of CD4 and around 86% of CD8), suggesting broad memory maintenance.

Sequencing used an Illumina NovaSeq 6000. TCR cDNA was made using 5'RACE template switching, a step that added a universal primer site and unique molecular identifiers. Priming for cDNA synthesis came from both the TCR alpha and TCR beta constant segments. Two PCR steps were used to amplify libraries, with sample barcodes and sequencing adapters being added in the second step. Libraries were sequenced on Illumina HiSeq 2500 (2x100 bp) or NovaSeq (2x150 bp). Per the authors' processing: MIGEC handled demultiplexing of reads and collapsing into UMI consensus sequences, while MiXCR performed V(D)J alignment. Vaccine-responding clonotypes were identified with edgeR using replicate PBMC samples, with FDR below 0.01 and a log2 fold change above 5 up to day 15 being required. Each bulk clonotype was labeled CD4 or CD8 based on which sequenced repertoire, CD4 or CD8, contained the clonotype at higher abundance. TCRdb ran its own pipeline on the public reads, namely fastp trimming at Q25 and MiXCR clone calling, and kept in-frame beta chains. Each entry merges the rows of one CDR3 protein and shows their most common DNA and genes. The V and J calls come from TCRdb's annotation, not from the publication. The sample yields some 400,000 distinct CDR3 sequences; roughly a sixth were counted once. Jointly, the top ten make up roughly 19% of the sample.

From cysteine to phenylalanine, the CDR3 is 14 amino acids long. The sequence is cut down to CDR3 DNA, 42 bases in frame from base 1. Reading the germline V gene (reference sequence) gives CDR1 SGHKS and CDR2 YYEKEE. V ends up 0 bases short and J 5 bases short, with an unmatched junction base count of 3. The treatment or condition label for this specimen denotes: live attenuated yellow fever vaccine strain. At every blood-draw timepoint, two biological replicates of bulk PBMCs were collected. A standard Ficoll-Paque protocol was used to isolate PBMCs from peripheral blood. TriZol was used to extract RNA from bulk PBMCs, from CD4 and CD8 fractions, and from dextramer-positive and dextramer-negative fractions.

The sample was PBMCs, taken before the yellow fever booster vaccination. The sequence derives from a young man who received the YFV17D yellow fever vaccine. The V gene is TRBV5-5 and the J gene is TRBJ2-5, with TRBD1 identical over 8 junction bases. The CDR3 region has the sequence CASSLGTGSETQYF. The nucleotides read TGTGCCAGCAGCTTGGGGACAGGGTCGGAGACCCAGTACTTC.